This paragraph reports one T cell receptor beta chain. The data were produced by immunoSEQ multiplex PCR, yet TCRdb's version contains in-frame clones alone and is incomplete. The sample contains about 48,000 clones, 80% to 95% of which appear only once. The germline V gene encodes CDR1 SGHNT and CDR2 YYREEE (reference sequence). V was pared by 2 bases and J by 10 bases, with 8 bases of the junction left unmatched. The CDR3 consists of 15 residues. The data stem from a study of technical replicates of blood from several donors. The source material was PBMCs. This chain links TRBV5-4 with TRBJ1-6, with 8 bases matching TRBD1. This clonotype originated in a human donor in good health. Some clones in this sample may be carry-over from other donors' samples. The CDR3, as DNA: TGTGCCAGCAGCTTCTTGGGGACAGGTGACTCACCCCTCCACTTT. It specifies CASSFLGTGDSPLHF.